This TCR beta chain was sequenced for a study of T cells in localized non-small cell lung cancer. General study results and limits: Detection in adjacent lung was observed for a median approximately 53 of the top 100 tumor clones. Exceeding tumor, uninvolved adjacent lung had the highest T cell clonality. Higher blood T cell density tracked longer overall survival.

Some clones are missing from TCRdb's copy, which holds only in-frame ones; the method was immunoSEQ multiplex PCR. The sample holds some 30,000 clones; around 80% are singletons and the top ten take around 34%. The V end was cut by 1 base, the J end by 3 bases, with 12 bases between. The CDR3 has 15 residues. Germline CDR1 and CDR2: SNHLY and FYNNEI. On this clone: No antigen is known for it.

The source material was peripheral blood, sampled before any cancer treatment. The chain combines TRBV2 with TRBJ1-1, with a tentative D call TRBD1 (5 bases). The TCR sequence derives from a male donor at least 60 years old with stage II squamous cell lung carcinoma. The CDR3 nucleotides read TGTGCCAGCAGTGAAGAGGAGGGACGGTACACTGAAGCTTTCTTT. Its translation: CASSEEEGRYTEAFF.